The 32 T cell receptor beta chains below all came from one sample that was sequenced in a study of T cell responses to AZD1222 COVID-19 vaccine. TCRdb's copy holds only in-frame clones and misses some; the assay was immunoSEQ multiplex PCR. The sample contains 110,000 to 150,000 clones, over 80% of which appear only once. Specimen: peripheral blood, collected 28 days after the second AZD1222 dose. All receptors derive from an adult who received the AZD1222 COVID-19 vaccine.

The J gene is TRBJ1-1, the V gene TRBV6-4; TRBD1 matches 12 bases. After removal of 6 bases from V and 5 bases from J, the junction contained 7 bases not matched to a gene. Germline V gene lookup returns CDR1 MRHNA and CDR2 SNTAGT. There are 15 residues in the CDR3. The CDR3 region has the DNA TGTGCCAGCAGCCCCGGGACAGGGGGCTGGACTGAAGCTTTCTTT. Protein sequence: CASSPGTGGWTEAFF.

This clone appeared a single time. The rearrangement uses TRBV24-1 and TRBJ1-2; a possible D gene is TRBD1 (5 bases). V was clipped by 3 bases and J by 3 bases, with 10 bases between them. Germline V gene data show CDR1 as KGHDR and CDR2 as SFDVKD. This CDR3 spans 14 amino acids. Here the CDR3 reads CATSDGGSHYGYTF. CDR3 bases: TGTGCCACCAGTGATGGGGGAAGTCACTATGGCTACACCTTC.

The chain employs TRBV7-2 and TRBJ2-1; TRBD2 aligns across 8 bases. Germline CDR1 is SGHTA and CDR2 is FQGNSA. With V trimmed by 6 bases and J by 7 bases, 11 bases remained unmatched. The CDR3 totals 15 residues. The CDR3 DNA reads as TGTGCCAGCAGTCAAGAGGGGACTAGTATGAATGAGCAGTTCTTC. This sequence encodes CASSQEGTSMNEQFF.

The rearrangement links TRBV2 to TRBJ2-6; D unclear. The V gene lost 4 bases and the J gene lost 4 bases, with 14 bases spanning the gap. CDR1 and CDR2 from the germline V gene are SNHLY and FYNNEI. The CDR3 has 16 amino acids. The CDR3: CASSARRSGGANVLTF. CDR3 nucleotide sequence: TGTGCCAGCAGTGCCAGGCGCTCTGGGGGGGCCAACGTCCTGACTTTC.

This chain connects TRBV11-2 to TRBJ1-2; D gene unclear. This CDR3 comprises 12 residues. Germline V gene lookup returns CDR1 SGHAT and CDR2 FQNNGV. V was trimmed by 2 bases and J by 3 bases, leaving 4 bases between them. The CDR3 DNA reads as TGTGCCAGCAGCTTAAGGGACTATGGCTACACCTTC. This encodes CASSLRDYGYTF.

This chain links TRBV7-2 with TRBJ2-3; 15 bases are a match to TRBD2. V was clipped by 3 bases and J by 6 bases; unmatched bases: 13. CDR3 size: 19 residues. CDR1 and CDR2 from the germline V gene are SGHTA and FQGNSA. The CDR3 sequence: CASSLFSSGLAGGPDTQYF. The CDR3 DNA sequence: TGTGCCAGCAGCTTGTTTAGCTCTGGACTAGCGGGAGGGCCGGATACGCAGTATTTT.

The genes are TRBV15 and TRBJ2-3, with TRBD1 matching over 7 bases. V was pared by 3 bases and J by 0 bases, with 6 bases of the junction left unmatched. This CDR3 comprises 16 residues. Germline V gene lookup returns CDR1 LNHNV and CDR2 YYDKDF (reference sequence). The CDR3 DNA sequence: TGTGCCACCAGCAGCCGGGTCAGGGGGAGCACAGATACGCAGTATTTT. This gives the protein CATSSRVRGSTDTQYF.

This clone appeared a few times. The chain recombines TRBV7-2 with TRBJ1-1; 9 bases agree with TRBD1. CDR1 and CDR2 from the germline V gene are SGHTA and FQGNSA. The CDR3 spans 14 residues. The V and J ends lost 5 bases and 6 bases, in that order; junction bases with no gene match: 7. As DNA, the CDR3 is TGTGCCAGCAGCCCGGGACAGGGATCCCCTGAAGCTTTCTTT. Protein sequence: CASSPGQGSPEAFF. Full variable domain (outside the CDR3, taken from reference TRBV7-2 and TRBJ1-1): GAGVSQSPSNKVTEKGKDVELRCDPISGHTALYWYRQSLGQGLEFLIYFQGNSAPDKSGLPSDRFSAERTGGSVSTLTIQRTQQEDSAVYLCASSPGQGSPEAFFGQGTRLTVV.

To note about this clone: The sample has other DNA sequences that encode this CDR3 too. The J gene is TRBJ1-2, the V gene TRBV5-5; 9 bases match TRBD1. The trim removed 0 bases at V and 2 bases at J, leaving 2 bases unmatched. The length of the CDR3 is 15 residues. Germline-derived CDR1 and CDR2 are SGHKS and YYEKEE (reference sequence). The CDR3 region has the DNA TGTGCCAGCAGCTTGGCCGGGACAGGGAACTATGGCTACACCTTC. It is translated as CASSLAGTGNYGYTF.

This clone was detected only once. The chain uses TRBV6-2 or TRBV6-3 and TRBJ1-5; no clear D. Per germline, CDR1 MNHEY and CDR2 SVGEGT. The CDR3 totals 15 residues. V shed 5 bases and J shed 8 bases, with 19 bases lying between them. The CDR3 region has the DNA TGTGCCAGCAGTGGAGCAGGTGGGCCCGGAGAGCCCCAGCATTTT. It specifies CASSGAGGPGEPQHF.

The table lists this clone with a few counts. V usage is TRBV7-9 and J usage is TRBJ1-1; 7 nucleotides align to TRBD1. V lost 1 base and J lost 5; bases outside the gene matches: 4. The CDR3 sequence is 14 residues long. From germline, CDR1 is SEHNR and CDR2 FQNEAQ (reference sequence). CDR3 DNA sequence: TGTGCCAGCAGCTTAGAGGGCAGGGGGACTGAAGCTTTCTTT. Residues: CASSLEGRGTEAFF. Full variable domain (missing parts from reference TRBV7-9 and TRBJ1-1): DTGVSQNPRHKITKRGQNVTFRCDPISEHNRLYWYRQTLGQGPEFLTYFQNEAQLEKSRLLSDRFSAERPKGSFSTLEIQRTEQGDSAMYLCASSLEGRGTEAFFGQGTRLTVV.

The chain joins TRBV7-9 to TRBJ2-5; TRBD1 or TRBD2 may be the D gene (5 bases each). CDR3 length equals 13 residues. The V gene's germline CDR1 is SEHNR and CDR2 FQNEAQ (reference sequence). Trimming took off 5 bases at V and 3 bases at J, with 10 bases between the two ends. DNA of the CDR3: TGTGCCAGCAGCACAGGAGGAAAAGAGACCCAGTACTTC. This encodes CASSTGGKETQYF.

The chain carries TRBV6-6 and TRBJ1-1; 11 bases fit TRBD1. From germline, CDR1 is MNHNY and CDR2 SVGAGI (reference sequence). The CDR3 loop spans 15 amino acids. Losses at the gene ends were 4 bases for V and 4 bases for J; bases not matched to a gene: 5. CDR3 sequence reads: CASSSRDRGSTEAFF. The DNA for the CDR3 is TGTGCCAGCAGTTCCAGGGACAGGGGGAGCACTGAAGCTTTCTTT.

J is TRBJ1-6 and V is TRBV6-5, with no clear D. The CDR3 runs 16 residues. Deletions cut 3 bases from V and 6 bases from J, with 15 bases between. Germline loops: CDR1 MNHEY, CDR2 SVGAGI. The CDR3 coding sequence is TGTGCCAGCAGTTATCGGGAACCTTGGGGTAATTCACCCCTCCACTTT. The encoded protein is CASSYREPWGNSPLHF.

The chain carries TRBV18 and TRBJ1-5; D is unresolved. Germline assignment: CDR1 KGHSH and CDR2 LQKENI. Trimming removed 3 bases from V and 9 bases from J, with 15 bases in between. This CDR3 has 14 amino acids. The CDR3 bases are TGTGCCAGCTCACCGGACGGCGCCCAAACGCCCCAGCATTTT. It is translated as CASSPDGAQTPQHF. Together with reference TRBV18 and TRBJ1-5, the CDR3 gives the full variable domain: NAGVMQNPRHLVRRRGQEARLRCSPMKGHSHVYWYRQLPEEGLKFMVYLQKENIIDESGMPKERFSAEFPKEGPSILRIQQVVRGDSAAYFCASSPDGAQTPQHFGDGTRLSIL.

The chain is built from TRBV7-8 and TRBJ1-1; tentatively, D is TRBD1 (6 bases). The length of the CDR3 is 15 residues. V lost 1 base to trimming and J lost 5 bases, with 14 bases between them. Germline loops: CDR1 SGHVS, CDR2 FQNEAQ. CDR3 nucleotide sequence: TGTGCCAGCAGCTTAGACGGGGGCGCGGGGACTGAAGCTTTCTTT. Translation gives CASSLDGGAGTEAFF.

DNA for the CDR3: TGTGCCAGCAGCTTAATGACAGGGGGTCACACTGAAGCTTTCTTT. Translation: CASSLMTGGHTEAFF. V and J are TRBV7-2 and TRBJ1-1; 9 nucleotides align to TRBD1. The CDR3 loop spans 15 amino acids. Losses at the gene ends were 2 bases for V and 3 bases for J; bases not matched to a gene: 4. Germline V CDR1 and CDR2: SGHTA, FQGNSA.

V usage is TRBV6-2 or TRBV6-3 and J usage is TRBJ1-2; tentatively, D is TRBD1 (6 bases). The CDR3 covers 16 residues. CDR1 and CDR2 (germline): MNHEY, SVGEGT. Trimming pared 2 bases from V and 0 bases from J, leaving 13 bases between. As DNA, the CDR3 is TGTGCCAGCAGTTACCGATCGGACAGCACTAACTATGGCTACACCTTC. Its translation is CASSYRSDSTNYGYTF.

The CDR3 sequence is CASSLKGRGVNQPQHF. The CDR3, as DNA: TGTGCCAGCAGCTTAAAGGGCCGGGGGGTCAATCAGCCCCAGCATTTT. The rearrangement links TRBV7-8 to TRBJ1-5; possibly TRBD1 for D (5 bases). The CDR3 is 16 amino acids. V shed 2 bases and J shed 3 bases, with 14 bases lying between them. CDR1 is SGHVS and CDR2 is FQNEAQ in the germline V gene.

The chain employs TRBV5-1 and TRBJ1-2, with 8 bases identical to TRBD1. The V gene's germline CDR1 is SGHRS and CDR2 YFSETQ. The CDR3 has 13 residues. Trimming at V came to 3 bases and at J to 4 bases, leaving 2 bases not matched to a gene. CDR3 nucleotide sequence: TGCGCCAGCAGCTCCGGACAGGGCTATGGCTACACCTTC. Amino acids: CASSSGQGYGYTF.

This chain connects TRBV5-4 to TRBJ2-1; D gene ambiguous. Per the germline V gene, CDR1 is SGHNT and CDR2 is YYREEE (reference sequence). V shed 4 bases and J shed 5 bases, with 16 bases lying between them. This CDR3 has 15 amino acids. CDR3 sequence: CASSAQADKDNEQFF. The CDR3 DNA reads as TGTGCCAGCAGCGCTCAGGCGGATAAGGACAATGAGCAGTTCTTC. Looking up the rest from reference TRBV5-4 and TRBJ2-1 gives the full variable domain: ETGVTQSPTHLIKTRGQQVTLRCSSQSGHNTVSWYQQALGQGPQFIFQYYREEENGRGNFPPRFSGLQFPNYSSELNVNALELDDSALYLCASSAQADKDNEQFFGPGTRLTVL.

This clone was counted a single time. The chain couples TRBV23-1 to TRBJ2-3, with 10 bases aligning to TRBD1. TRBV23-1 belongs to the ORF category, with a function that is uncertain. Trimming removed 4 bases from V and 1 base from J; junction bases left unmatched: 8. The CDR3 is 17 amino acids. CDR3 DNA: TGCGCCAGCAGTCCCACCGGACAGGGGGTGTGCACAGATACGCAGTATTTT. This codes for CASSPTGQGVCTDTQYF.

J is TRBJ2-7 and V is TRBV4-2, with TRBD1 matching 9 bases. There are 16 residues in the CDR3. Looked up from germline, CDR1 is LGHNA and CDR2 is YNFKEQ. J lost 2 bases, V lost 1 base, and 6 bases had no gene match. This CDR3 is CASSQGPTGGPYEQYF. Written as DNA, the CDR3 is TGTGCCAGCAGCCAAGGGCCGACAGGGGGTCCCTACGAGCAGTACTTC.

The chain has TRBV27 and TRBJ1-1; D not certain. V was shortened by 4 bases and J by 0 bases, with 12 bases between the two germline ends. Looked up from germline, CDR1 is MNHEY and CDR2 is SMNVEV (reference sequence). CDR3 length: 15 amino acids. CDR3 nucleotide sequence: TGTGCCAGCAGTTCTTCAGGAGGAATGAACACTGAAGCTTTCTTT. It translates to CASSSSGGMNTEAFF.

The V gene is TRBV18, the J gene TRBJ1-1, with TRBD1 matching over 8 bases. Germline lookup yields CDR1 KGHSH and CDR2 LQKENI. The V and J ends lost 3 bases and 5 bases, in that order; junction bases with no gene match: 2. The CDR3 sequence is 13 residues long. In DNA, the CDR3 is TGTGCCAGCTCACCGCGACAGGGGACTGAAGCTTTCTTT. This encodes CASSPRQGTEAFF.

V and J are TRBV7-9 and TRBJ1-4; 7 bases agree with TRBD1. Germline CDR1 reads SEHNR; CDR2 reads FQNEAQ (reference sequence). This CDR3 has 15 amino acids. Trimming cost V 5 bases and J 8 bases; bases outside gene matches: 11. The CDR3 spells CASSITDRVGEKLFF. In DNA, the CDR3 is TGTGCCAGCAGCATCACTGACAGGGTTGGGGAAAAACTGTTTTTT.

The genes are TRBV7-3 and TRBJ2-5; no clear D gene. Deletions cut 2 bases from V and 2 bases from J, with 21 bases between. Per the germline V gene, CDR1 is SGHTA and CDR2 is FQGTGA. This CDR3 is built from 18 residues. The CDR3 loop is CASSLHRSTHKQQETQYF. The CDR3 nucleotides read TGTGCCAGCAGCTTACACAGATCGACTCATAAGCAGCAAGAGACCCAGTACTTC.

The chain is built from TRBV5-1 and TRBJ2-1; 14 bases fit TRBD2. V gave up 2 bases and J gave up 6 bases; unmatched junction bases: 13. The CDR3 totals 19 residues. Germline lookup yields CDR1 SGHRS and CDR2 YFSETQ. CDR3 DNA: TGCGCCAGCAGCTTTTCCCTCGCGACTAGCGGGAGGGCCGCCAATGAGCAGTTCTTC. Amino acids: CASSFSLATSGRAANEQFF. The variable domain in full, with the rest retrieved from reference TRBV5-1 and TRBJ2-1, is KAGVTQTPRYLIKTRGQQVTLSCSPISGHRSVSWYQQTPGQGLQFLFEYFSETQRNKGNFPGRFSGRQFSNSRSEMNVSTLELGDSALYLCASSFSLATSGRAANEQFFGPGTRLTVL.

V and J are TRBV7-8 and TRBJ1-1; no definite D call. The germline gives CDR1 SGHVS, CDR2 FQNEAQ. This CDR3 region has 14 residues. V lost 5 bases and J lost 8, with 18 bases in between. DNA for the CDR3: TGTGCCAGCAGCCGAGTCCCGCAAGGCTGGGAAGCTTTCTTT. It codes for CASSRVPQGWEAFF.

V and J are TRBV4-3 and TRBJ2-6; D not resolved. The length of the CDR3 is 16 residues. V was pared by 0 bases and J by 3 bases, with 9 bases between. CDR1 and CDR2 from the germline V gene are LGHNA and YSLEER. The CDR3 sequence is CASSQDPQNGANVLTF. DNA for the CDR3: TGCGCCAGCAGCCAAGACCCCCAGAATGGGGCCAACGTCCTGACTTTC.

The chain recombines TRBV2 with TRBJ2-5; D is perhaps TRBD1 (6 bases). Germline lookup yields CDR1 SNHLY and CDR2 FYNNEI. The CDR3 covers 12 residues. Trimming removed 7 bases at V and 7 bases at J, with 13 bases between. DNA of the CDR3: TGTGCCAGCACGGGCCCAGGGGTGACCCAGTACTTC. Protein: CASTGPGVTQYF.

This chain joins TRBV29-1 and TRBJ1-1, with a possible D match to TRBD1 (6 bases). The CDR3 runs to 13 residues. Germline lookup yields CDR1 SQVTM and CDR2 ANQGSEA. Trimming took 3 bases from V and 0 from J, leaving 8 bases between them. This chain's CDR3 is CSVEGGLNTEAFF. The CDR3 DNA is TGCAGCGTTGAGGGGGGCCTGAACACTGAAGCTTTCTTT.